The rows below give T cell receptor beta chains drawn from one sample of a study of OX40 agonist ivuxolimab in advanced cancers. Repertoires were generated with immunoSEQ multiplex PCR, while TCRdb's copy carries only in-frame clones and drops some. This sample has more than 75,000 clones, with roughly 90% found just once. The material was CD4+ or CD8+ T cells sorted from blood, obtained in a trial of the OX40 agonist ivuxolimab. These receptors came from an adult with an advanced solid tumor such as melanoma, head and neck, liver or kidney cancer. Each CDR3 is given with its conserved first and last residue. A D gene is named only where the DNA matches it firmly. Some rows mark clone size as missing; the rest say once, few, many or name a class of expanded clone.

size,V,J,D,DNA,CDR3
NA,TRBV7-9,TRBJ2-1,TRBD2,TGTGCCAGCAGCGCCCGACTAGCGGGAGGGATTTACAATGAGCAGTTCTTC,CASSARLAGGIYNEQFF
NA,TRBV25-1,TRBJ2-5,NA,TGTGCCAGCAGTGAAAGGGCACAGAAAGAGACCCAGTACTTC,CASSERAQKETQYF
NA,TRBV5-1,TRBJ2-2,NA,TGCGCCAGCAGCTTGGGTTTCACCGGGGAGCTGTTTTTT,CASSLGFTGELFF
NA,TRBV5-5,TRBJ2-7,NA,TGTGCCAGCAGCTCGTCTTACGAGCAGTACTTC,CASSSSYEQYF
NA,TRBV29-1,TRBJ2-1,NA,TGCAGCGCGAACCTCGGGCTAGCGTCGAGTGAGCAGTTCTTC,CSANLGLASSEQFF
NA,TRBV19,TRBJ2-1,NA,TGTGCCAGTAGTATAGATGGTGCGGGGCCGATGAGCTCCTACAATGAGCAGTTCTTC,CASSIDGAGPMSSYNEQFF
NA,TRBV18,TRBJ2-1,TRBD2,TGTGCCAGCTCCCCAACGGGGTCACTAGCGGGACCGTACAATGAGCAGTTCTTC,CASSPTGSLAGPYNEQFF
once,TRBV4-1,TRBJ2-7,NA,TGCGCCAGCAGCCAAGAGGGAAACCCTAAGAAGCAGTACTTC,CASSQEGNPKKQYF
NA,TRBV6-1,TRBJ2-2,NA,TGTGCCAGCAGTAACAGGGTATCCGGAGGGGAGCTGTTTTTT,CASSNRVSGGELFF
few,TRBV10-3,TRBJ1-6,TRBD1,TGTGCCACCACGACAGGGGCCAGGTCACCCCTCCACTTT,CATTTGARSPLHF
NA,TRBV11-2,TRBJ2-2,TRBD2,TGTGCCAGCAGCCCCCCCGGGCTAGCGGGAGCACGAGGCGGGGAGCTGTTTTTT,CASSPPGLAGARGGELFF
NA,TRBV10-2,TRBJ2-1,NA,TGCGCCAGTCAGTGGGGGACGGATAGAGGCAATGAGCAGTTCTTC,CASQWGTDRGNEQFF
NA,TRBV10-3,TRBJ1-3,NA,TGTGCCATCAGTGGGACGGCCGGAAACACCATATATTTT,CAISGTAGNTIYF
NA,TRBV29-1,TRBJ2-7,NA,TGCAGCGTTGTGACAACTGGCTACGAGCAGTACTTC,CSVVTTGYEQYF
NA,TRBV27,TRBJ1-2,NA,TGTGCCAGCAAGGCAGAACCCTATGGCTACACCTTC,CASKAEPYGYTF
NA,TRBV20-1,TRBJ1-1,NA,TGCAGTGCTCCCTTAAACACTGAAGCTTTCTTT,CSAPLNTEAFF
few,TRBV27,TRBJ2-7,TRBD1,TGTGCCAGCAGCCGAGTTCCGGGACAGATGAGCTCCTACGAGCAGTACTTC,CASSRVPGQMSSYEQYF
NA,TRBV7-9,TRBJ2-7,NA,TGTGCCAGCAGCTTAGGCCCCAGGGCCTACGAGCAGTACTTC,CASSLGPRAYEQYF
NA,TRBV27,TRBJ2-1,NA,TGTGCCAGCAGTTTGCGGGACACCTACAATGAGCAGTTCTTC,CASSLRDTYNEQFF
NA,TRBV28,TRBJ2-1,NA,TGTGCCAGTAGCCGGGCTAGCTCCTACAATGAGCAGTTCTTC,CASSRASSYNEQFF
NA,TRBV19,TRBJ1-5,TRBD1,TGTGCCAGTAGGGGACAGGCACGCCGTCAGCCCCAGCATTTT,CASRGQARRQPQHF
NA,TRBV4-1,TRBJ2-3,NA,TGCGCCAGCAGCCAACTCCCGAACACAGATACGCAGTATTTT,CASSQLPNTDTQYF
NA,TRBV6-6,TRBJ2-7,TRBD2,TGTGCCAGCAGTTACTCGGCGGGAGGGTACGAGCAGTACTTC,CASSYSAGGYEQYF
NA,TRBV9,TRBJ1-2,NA,TGTGCCAGCAGCGTAGAAGGACGGACGATCTATGGCTACACCTTC,CASSVEGRTIYGYTF
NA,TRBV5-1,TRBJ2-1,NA,TGCGCCAGCAGCTCCACCGAGTCGGGTGAGCAGTTCTTC,CASSSTESGEQFF
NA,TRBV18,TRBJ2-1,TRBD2,TGTGCCAGCTCACTTGAATCGGGGGCCGGGGGGGCGAGTGAGCAGTTCTTC,CASSLESGAGGASEQFF
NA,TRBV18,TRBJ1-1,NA,TGTGCCAGCTCACCACCAGCAGGGTGGGGGAACACTGAAGCTTTCTTT,CASSPPAGWGNTEAFF
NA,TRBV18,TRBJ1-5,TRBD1,TGTGCCAGCTCACCACCGTCCAGGGGGCTGAGCAATCAGCCCCAGCATTTT,CASSPPSRGLSNQPQHF
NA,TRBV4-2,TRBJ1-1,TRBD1,TGTGCCAGCAGCCAAAGACCGGGGACAGGGGGCTCGGTGAACACTGAAGCTTTCTTT,CASSQRPGTGGSVNTEAFF
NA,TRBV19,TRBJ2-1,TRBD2,TGTGCCAGTAGTATGGCGGTTTTAGCGGGAGGGCCTATCGTCTACAATGAGCAGTTCTTC,CASSMAVLAGGPIVYNEQFF
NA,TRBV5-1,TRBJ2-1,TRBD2,TGCGCCAGCAGCTTGGCATCGGCGGGAGGATACAATGAGCAGTTCTTC,CASSLASAGGYNEQFF
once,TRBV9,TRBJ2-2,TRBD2,TGTGCCAGCAGCGTAGCGGGAGGGTACACCGGGGAGCTGTTTTTT,CASSVAGGYTGELFF
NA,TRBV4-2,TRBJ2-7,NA,TGTGCCAGCAGCCAAGATCGCGGGACTTACGACTCCTACGAGCAGTACTTC,CASSQDRGTYDSYEQYF
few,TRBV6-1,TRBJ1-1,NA,TGTGCCGCGGTGGAGGGTAACATGAACACTGAAGCTTTCTTT,CAAVEGNMNTEAFF
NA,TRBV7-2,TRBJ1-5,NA,TGTGCCAGCAGCTTAGAGGGGATTCAGCCCCAGCATTTT,CASSLEGIQPQHF
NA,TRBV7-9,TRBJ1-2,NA,TGTGCCAGCAGCTCTCAGGTTTCTGGCGGCTACACCTTC,CASSSQVSGGYTF
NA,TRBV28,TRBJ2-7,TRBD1,TGTGCCAGCAGGGGGGACAGGGGGCTTACTTCTGCCTACGAGCAGTACTTC,CASRGDRGLTSAYEQYF
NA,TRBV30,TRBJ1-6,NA,TGTGCCGGGTTGAGGTCCGGGAGTTCACCCCTCCACTTT,CAGLRSGSSPLHF
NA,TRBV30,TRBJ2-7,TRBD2,TGTGCCTGGAGTGTTAGCCTAGCGGTATACGAGCAGTACTTC,CAWSVSLAVYEQYF
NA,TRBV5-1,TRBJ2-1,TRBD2,TGCGCCAGCAGCTTCCTAGCGGGAGGCGCGGTTAATGAGCAGTTCTTC,CASSFLAGGAVNEQFF
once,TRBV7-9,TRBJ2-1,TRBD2,TGTGCCAGCAGCTCGACTCTAGGCGGGAGTTACAATGAGCAGTTCTTC,CASSSTLGGSYNEQFF
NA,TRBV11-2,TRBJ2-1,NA,TGTGCCGGCAGCTTGGGACTTCTACGAATGCAGTTCTTC,CAGSLGLLRMQFF
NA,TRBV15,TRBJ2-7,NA,TGTGCCACCAGCGGTTGGGACGGAAGCTCCTACGAGCAGTACTTC,CATSGWDGSSYEQYF
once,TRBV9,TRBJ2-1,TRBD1,TGTGCCAGCAGCGTAGCTCCCCGGACGGGACAGGGGTACATCAATGAGCAGTTCTTC,CASSVAPRTGQGYINEQFF
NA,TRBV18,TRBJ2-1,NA,TGTGCCAGCTCCACTGAGCAGGGGAAGAATGAGCAGTTCTTC,CASSTEQGKNEQFF